The present T cell receptor beta chain was sequenced within a study of OX40 agonist ivuxolimab in advanced cancers. About the study: Every 2 weeks, ivuxolimab was infused into the patients intravenously at between 0.01 and 10 mg/kg. Participants, around 80% male, averaged approximately 65 years of age, ranging from about 23 to 85.

This CDR3 comprises 13 residues. Trimming left V 0 bases short and J 5 bases short, with 7 bases between. Looked up from germline, CDR1 is SEHNR and CDR2 is FQNEAQ (reference sequence). The data were produced by immunoSEQ multiplex PCR, yet TCRdb's version contains in-frame clones alone and is incomplete. The sample holds over 50,000 clones; 75% to 90% are singletons and the top ten take just over 1.4%. This material consisted of CD4+ or CD8+ T cells sorted from blood, taken in a trial of the OX40 agonist ivuxolimab. This rearrangement joins TRBV7-9 to TRBJ2-5; D call uncertain. This TCR was sampled from an adult with an advanced solid tumor such as melanoma, head and neck, liver or kidney cancer. The CDR3 reads CASSLATIETQYF. CDR3 coding DNA: TGTGCCAGCAGCTTAGCGACCATTGAGACCCAGTACTTC.